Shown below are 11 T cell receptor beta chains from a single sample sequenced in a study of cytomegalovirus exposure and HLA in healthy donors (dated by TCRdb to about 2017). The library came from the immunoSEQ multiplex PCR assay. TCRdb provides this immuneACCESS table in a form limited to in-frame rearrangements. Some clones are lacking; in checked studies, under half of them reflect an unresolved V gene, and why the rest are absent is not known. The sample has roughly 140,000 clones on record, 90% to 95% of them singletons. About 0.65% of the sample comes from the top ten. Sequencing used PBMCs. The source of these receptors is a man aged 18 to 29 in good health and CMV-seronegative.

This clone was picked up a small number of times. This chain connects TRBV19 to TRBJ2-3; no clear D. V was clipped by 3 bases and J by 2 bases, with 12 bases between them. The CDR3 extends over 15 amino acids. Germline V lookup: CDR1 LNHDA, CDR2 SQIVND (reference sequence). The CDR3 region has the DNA TGTGCCAGTAGTATCCCGGGTCTTATCACAGATACGCAGTATTTT. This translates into CASSIPGLITDTQYF.

The CDR3 nucleotides read TGTGCCAGCAGCTTGGGTCCCATGTTCCAAGAGACCCAGTACTTC. Encoded protein: CASSLGPMFQETQYF. The chain joins TRBV5-6 to TRBJ2-5; no clear D gene. This CDR3 has 15 residues. Germline loops: CDR1 SGHDT, CDR2 YYEEEE. V was pared by 0 bases and J by 1 base, with 10 bases between.

CDR3 nucleotide sequence: TGTGCCAGCAGCTTGTACCTGGCTAGCACAGATACGCAGTATTTT. Translation gives CASSLYLASTDTQYF. The rearrangement uses TRBV5-4 and TRBJ2-3; no clear D. The germline V and J ends were trimmed by 1 base and 0 bases, with 9 bases remaining between them. Germline V gene lookup returns CDR1 SGHNT and CDR2 YYREEE (reference sequence). This CDR3 region has 15 residues.

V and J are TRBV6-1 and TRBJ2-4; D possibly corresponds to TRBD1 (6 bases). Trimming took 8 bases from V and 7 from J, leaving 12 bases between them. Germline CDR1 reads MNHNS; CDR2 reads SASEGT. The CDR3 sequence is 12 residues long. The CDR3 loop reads CASEPDSNIQYF. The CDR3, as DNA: TGTGCCAGCGAACCGGACAGCAACATTCAGTACTTC.

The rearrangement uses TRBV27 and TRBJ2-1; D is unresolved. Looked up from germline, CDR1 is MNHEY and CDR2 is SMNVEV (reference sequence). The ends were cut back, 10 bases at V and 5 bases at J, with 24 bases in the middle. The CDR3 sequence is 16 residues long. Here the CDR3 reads CATTPSPRGGHNEQFF. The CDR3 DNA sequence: TGTGCCACAACACCCAGTCCTAGAGGCGGTCACAATGAGCAGTTCTTC.

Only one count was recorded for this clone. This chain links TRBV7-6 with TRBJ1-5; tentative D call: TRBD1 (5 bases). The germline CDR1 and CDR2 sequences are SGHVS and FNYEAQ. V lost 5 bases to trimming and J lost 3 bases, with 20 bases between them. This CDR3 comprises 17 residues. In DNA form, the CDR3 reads TGTGCCAGCAGCGAATGGGGGGGAGGGATCAACAATCAGCCCCAGCATTTT. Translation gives CASSEWGGGINNQPQHF. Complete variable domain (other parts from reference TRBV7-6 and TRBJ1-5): GAGVSQSPRYKVTKRGQDVALRCDPISGHVSLYWYRQALGQGPEFLTYFNYEAQQDKSGLPNDRFSAERPEGSISTLTIQRTEQRDSAMYRCASSEWGGGINNQPQHFGDGTRLSIL.

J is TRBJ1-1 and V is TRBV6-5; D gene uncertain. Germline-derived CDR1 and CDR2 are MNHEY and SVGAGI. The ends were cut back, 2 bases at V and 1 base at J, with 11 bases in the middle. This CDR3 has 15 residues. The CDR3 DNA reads TGTGCCAGCAGTTACGGGCAGGCTTGGAACACTGAAGCTTTCTTT. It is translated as CASSYGQAWNTEAFF.

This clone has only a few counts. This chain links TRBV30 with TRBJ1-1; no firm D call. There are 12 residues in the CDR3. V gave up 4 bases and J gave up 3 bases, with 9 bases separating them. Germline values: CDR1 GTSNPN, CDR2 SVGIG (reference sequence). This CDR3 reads CAWKRLDTEAFF. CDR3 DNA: TGTGCCTGGAAGAGGCTAGACACTGAAGCTTTCTTT. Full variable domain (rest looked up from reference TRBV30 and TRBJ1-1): SQTIHQWPATLVQPVGSPLSLECTVEGTSNPNLYWYRQAAGRGLQLLFYSVGIGQISSEVPQNLSASRPQDRQFILSSKKLLLSDSGFYLCAWKRLDTEAFFGQGTRLTVV.

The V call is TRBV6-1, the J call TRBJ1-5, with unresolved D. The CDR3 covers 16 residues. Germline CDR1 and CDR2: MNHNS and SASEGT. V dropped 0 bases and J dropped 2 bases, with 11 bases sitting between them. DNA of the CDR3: TGTGCCAGCAGTGAAGCCGCCGGGATCGGCAATCAGCCCCAGCATTTT. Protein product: CASSEAAGIGNQPQHF.

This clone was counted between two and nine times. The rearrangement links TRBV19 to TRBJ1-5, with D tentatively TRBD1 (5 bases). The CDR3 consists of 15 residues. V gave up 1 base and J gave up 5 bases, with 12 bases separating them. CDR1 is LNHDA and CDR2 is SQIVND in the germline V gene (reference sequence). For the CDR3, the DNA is TGTGCCAGTAGTATAGGCAGGGATATAGATCAGCCCCAGCATTTT. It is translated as CASSIGRDIDQPQHF.

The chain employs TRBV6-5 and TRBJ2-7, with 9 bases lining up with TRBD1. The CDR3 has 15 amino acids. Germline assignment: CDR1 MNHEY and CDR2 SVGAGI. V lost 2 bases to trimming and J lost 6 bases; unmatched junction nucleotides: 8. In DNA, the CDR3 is TGTGCCAGCAGTTACGCACAGGGGGCGCCGGGCGAGCAGTACTTC. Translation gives CASSYAQGAPGEQYF.